The 20 T cell receptor beta chains below all came from one sample that was sequenced in a study of response to subunit inactivated influenza vaccine. TCRdb passed the RT-PCR reads through MiXCR, listing each CDR3 protein once. The data show just under 550,000 distinct CDR3 sequences, under 30% seen once. These records were also assigned to another study, of T cells expressing NK-cell markers. That investigation notes: TCR beta cDNA was made by 5'RACE template switching with UMIs.

Sequences were derived from CD4+ T cells sorted from PBMCs, sampled less than 13 days after vaccination. The source is a man between 45 and 60 years old who received an inactivated influenza vaccine.

The chain employs TRBV4-3 and TRBJ2-5, with a possible D match to TRBD1 (6 bases). The V end was cut by 1 base, the J end by 7 bases, with 19 bases between. The CDR3 contains 16 residues. Germline V CDR1 and CDR2: LGHNA, YSLEER. The CDR3, as DNA: TGCGCCAGCAGCCAAGGAGGACAGCGAACGAAGGGGACCCAGTACTTC. The encoded protein is CASSQGGQRTKGTQYF.

V is TRBV20-1 and J is TRBJ2-2; the D is unclear. This CDR3 is built from 14 residues. The V gene lost 4 bases and the J gene lost 0 bases, with 9 bases spanning the gap. Germline V gene data show CDR1 as DFQATT and CDR2 as SNEGSKA (reference sequence). Here the CDR3 DNA reads TGCAGTGCTAAGGACCAAGCGAACACCGGGGAGCTGTTTTTT. Amino acids: CSAKDQANTGELFF.

The chain joins TRBV12-3 or TRBV12-4 to TRBJ1-2; D remains ambiguous. The ends were cut back, 5 bases at V and 6 bases at J, with 13 bases in the middle. CDR3 length equals 13 residues. The CDR3 DNA sequence: TGTGCCAGCAGTCGGCAGACAATGGATGGCTACACCTTC. This translates into CASSRQTMDGYTF.

J is TRBJ2-2 and V is TRBV11-2; a possible D gene is TRBD2 (6 bases). Trimming pared 5 bases from V and 4 bases from J, leaving 20 bases between. Germline lookup yields CDR1 SGHAT and CDR2 FQNNGV. The CDR3 totals 17 residues. The DNA for the CDR3 is TGTGCCAGCAGCCCAACCACACAACTAGCAACCACCGGGGAGCTGTTTTTT. Its translation: CASSPTTQLATTGELFF.

The rearrangement links TRBV20-1 to TRBJ2-7, with D perhaps matching TRBD1 or TRBD2 (5 bases each). Per the germline V gene, CDR1 is DFQATT and CDR2 is SNEGSKA (reference sequence). With 5 bases removed from V and 6 bases from J, the gap between germline ends came to 14 bases. This CDR3 is 12 amino acids long. Here the CDR3 reads CSARDLSPEQYF. The DNA for the CDR3 is TGCAGTGCTCGGGACCTCTCCCCCGAGCAGTACTTC.

The chain carries TRBV20-1 and TRBJ1-1; D gene uncertain. With 6 bases removed from V and 2 bases from J, the gap between germline ends came to 16 bases. The CDR3 spans 14 residues. CDR1 DFQATT and CDR2 SNEGSKA come from the germline V gene (reference sequence). CDR3 in amino acids: CSADPVRPNTEAFF. Here the CDR3 DNA reads TGCAGTGCGGACCCCGTTCGGCCCAACACTGAAGCTTTCTTT.

The chain carries TRBV7-2 and TRBJ2-5; TRBD1 might be the D (6 bases). The CDR3 totals 14 residues. Deletions cut 1 base from V and 5 bases from J, with 11 bases between. The V gene's germline CDR1 is SGHTA and CDR2 FQGNSA. CDR3 region: CASSLGGHGETQYF. CDR3 bases: TGTGCCAGCAGCTTAGGGGGACACGGGGAGACCCAGTACTTC.

A few counts support this clonotype. The chain carries TRBV24-1 and TRBJ2-1; no clear D. The CDR3 totals 11 residues. V was clipped by 8 bases and J by 15 bases, with 16 bases between them. Germline V CDR1 and CDR2: KGHDR, SFDVKD. This chain's CDR3 is CATNLYQRRFF. The CDR3 DNA reads TGTGCCACCAACCTCTACCAGCGTAGGTTCTTC.

At least ten counts were recorded for this clonotype. J is TRBJ2-4 and V is TRBV7-2; D perhaps matches TRBD1 (5 bases). In germline, CDR1 is SGHTA, CDR2 FQGNSA. This CDR3 region has 14 residues. V lost 4 bases and J 1 base, leaving 8 bases between the germline ends. The CDR3 loop is CASSSPGAKNIQYF. In DNA form, the CDR3 reads TGTGCCAGCAGCTCCCCAGGGGCCAAAAACATTCAGTACTTC.

The rearrangement joins TRBV28 to TRBJ2-4; TRBD1 matches at 9 bases. Germline CDR1 MDHEN, CDR2 SYDVKM. The ends lost 5 bases at V and 6 bases at J; junction bases unmatched: 2. CDR3 length equals 13 residues. Here the CDR3 reads CASSRQGGNIQYF. Written as DNA, the CDR3 is TGTGCCAGCAGTCGACAGGGGGGAAACATTCAGTACTTC.

In its sample, this clonotype was seen a few times. CDR3 coding DNA: TGTGCCAGCAGCTTGGGGGGGGTGCTGTCCAATGAGCAGTTCTTC. Encoded protein: CASSLGGVLSNEQFF. V usage is TRBV7-2 and J usage is TRBJ2-1; TRBD2 matches 7 bases. Trimming at V came to 3 bases and at J to 6 bases, leaving 8 bases not matched to a gene. CDR3 size: 15 residues. Germline CDR1 and CDR2: SGHTA and FQGNSA. The entire variable domain, with the rest obtained from reference TRBV7-2 and TRBJ2-1, is as follows: GAGVSQSPSNKVTEKGKDVELRCDPISGHTALYWYRQSLGQGLEFLIYFQGNSAPDKSGLPSDRFSAERTGGSVSTLTIQRTQQEDSAVYLCASSLGGVLSNEQFFGPGTRLTVL.

The chain carries TRBV29-1 and TRBJ2-1; tentative D call: TRBD2 (5 bases). Looked up from germline, CDR1 is SQVTM and CDR2 is ANQGSEA. The CDR3 spans 17 residues. V lost 2 bases to trimming and J lost 1 base, with 18 bases between them. CDR3 residues: CSVESLLSSGSYNEQFF. As DNA, the CDR3 is TGCAGCGTTGAATCCCTCCTTTCATCGGGGTCCTACAATGAGCAGTTCTTC.

The table lists this clonotype with a few counts. V gene TRBV5-1 combines with J gene TRBJ1-6; maybe TRBD1 (6 bases). Germline CDR1 reads SGHRS; CDR2 reads YFSETQ. V lost 4 bases to trimming and J lost 3 bases, with 17 bases between them. The length of the CDR3 is 17 residues. CDR3 bases: TGCGCCAGCAGCGAATCCCCACCGGGACACTATAATTCACCCCTCCACTTT. It encodes CASSESPPGHYNSPLHF.

The rearrangement uses TRBV25-1 and TRBJ1-6; 8 positions agree with TRBD1. CDR3 length: 14 amino acids. CDR1 MGHDK and CDR2 SYGVNS come from the germline V gene. V lost 7 bases, J lost 8 bases, and 7 bases stayed unmatched. The DNA for the CDR3 is TGTGCCAGCACCCGGACAGGGTACGATTCACCCCTCCACTTT. Its protein is CASTRTGYDSPLHF.

The chain has TRBV6-2 or TRBV6-3 and TRBJ2-1, with D hard to call. The germline V and J ends were trimmed by 10 bases and 0 bases, with 10 bases remaining between them. Germline V gene lookup returns CDR1 MNHEY and CDR2 SVGEGT. The length of the CDR3 is 13 residues. CDR3 protein: CATELSSYNEQFF. The CDR3 DNA reads as TGTGCCACCGAACTCAGCTCCTACAATGAGCAGTTCTTC.

The chain has TRBV5-1 and TRBJ2-7; 12 bases are shared with TRBD1. The length of the CDR3 is 14 residues. Germline trimming cut 2 bases from V and 6 bases from J; bases unmatched to any gene: 3. Germline CDR1 reads SGHRS; CDR2 reads YFSETQ. The DNA of the CDR3 is TGCGCCAGCAGCTTACGGGACAGGGGGCCCGAGCAGTACTTC. Protein sequence: CASSLRDRGPEQYF.

The chain combines TRBV7-2 with TRBJ1-1; D uncertain. From germline, CDR1 is SGHTA and CDR2 FQGNSA. Trimming shortened V by 5 bases and J by 1 base, and 8 bases separated the two germline ends. CDR3 size: 13 residues. CDR3 region: CASSPYRNTEAFF. CDR3 DNA sequence: TGTGCCAGCAGCCCTTATAGGAACACTGAAGCTTTCTTT.

This chain uses TRBV15 with TRBJ2-7; perhaps D is TRBD1 or TRBD2 (5 bases each). Germline V lookup: CDR1 LNHNV, CDR2 YYDKDF (reference sequence). The V end lost 5 bases, the J end lost 6 bases, and 14 bases lay between the germline ends. This CDR3 comprises 13 residues. In DNA form, the CDR3 reads TGTGCCACCAGCGGGGACCGGAGTACCGAGCAGTACTTC. Translating it yields CATSGDRSTEQYF.

This clonotype has at least ten counts. V gene TRBV28 combines with J gene TRBJ1-4; the D gene is possibly TRBD1 (6 bases). The V gene lost 2 bases and the J gene lost 0 bases, with 7 bases spanning the gap. The CDR3 totals 15 residues. Germline V CDR1 and CDR2: MDHEN, SYDVKM. The CDR3 coding sequence is TGTGCCAGCAGTTTAGGGGGCACAACTAATGAAAAACTGTTTTTT. It yields the protein CASSLGGTTNEKLFF. Using reference TRBV28 and TRBJ1-4 for the parts outside the CDR3, the full variable domain is DVKVTQSSRYLVKRTGEKVFLECVQDMDHENMFWYRQDPGLGLRLIYFSYDVKMKEKGDIPEGYSVSREKKERFSLILESASTNQTSMYLCASSLGGTTNEKLFFGSGTQLSVL.

As concerns this clonotype: A read error may account for a junction end that differs from germline. V is TRBV20-1 and J is TRBJ1-5; D remains ambiguous. The CDR3 loop spans 13 amino acids. CDR1 and CDR2 from the germline V gene are DFQATT and SNEGSKA (reference sequence). The CDR3 nucleotides read TGCAGTGCTAGAGTCCCGGGAAATCGGCCCCAGCATTTT. Amino acids: CSARVPGNRPQHF.